The 18 T cell receptor beta chains given below trace back to one sample, sequenced in a study of cytotoxic CD8 clonotypes in ibrutinib-treated CLL. Sequencing was performed with immunoSEQ multiplex PCR; in TCRdb, only in-frame clones are kept and a portion is missing. The table has more than 110,000 clones, approximately 80% seen once. The input for sequencing was PBMCs, taken after 36 months of ibrutinib treatment. The receptors come from a human donor with chronic lymphocytic leukemia.

V and J are TRBV4-1 and TRBJ1-5, with TRBD1 matching over 9 bases. Germline trimming cut 1 base from V and 5 bases from J; bases unmatched to any gene: 6. The germline gives CDR1 MGHRA, CDR2 YSYEKL. This CDR3 has 16 residues. The CDR3 here is CASSQGTGVRDQPQHF. In DNA, the CDR3 is TGCGCCAGCAGCCAAGGGACAGGGGTGAGGGATCAGCCCCAGCATTTT.

The rearrangement joins TRBV29-1 to TRBJ2-3, with TRBD2 matching over 8 bases. The V gene's germline CDR1 is SQVTM and CDR2 ANQGSEA. J was trimmed by 4 bases and V by 7 bases; bases with no gene match: 7. The CDR3 spans 13 residues. CDR3 coding DNA: TGCAGCGCAAGACTAGCGCGCTCAGATACGCAGTATTTT. This sequence encodes CSARLARSDTQYF.

This clone appeared once. The genes are TRBV27 and TRBJ2-5; 15 bases map to TRBD2. The CDR3 sequence is 16 residues long. V lost 6 bases and J lost 5; bases outside the gene matches: 7. Germline CDR1 MNHEY, CDR2 SMNVEV (reference sequence). CDR3 nucleotide sequence: TGTGCCAGCAGAATAGGGACTAGCGGGGGGCGGGAGACCCAGTACTTC. It codes for CASRIGTSGGRETQYF.

This clone has just one count. This chain connects TRBV28 to TRBJ2-1, with 7 bases lining up with TRBD1. The V gene's germline CDR1 is MDHEN and CDR2 SYDVKM. With V trimmed by 8 bases and J by 2 bases, 12 bases remained unmatched. The CDR3 has 16 residues. The CDR3: CASDGQVGLTYNEQFF. For the CDR3, the DNA is TGTGCCAGCGACGGACAGGTGGGTCTAACCTACAATGAGCAGTTCTTC.

The chain has TRBV2 and TRBJ2-2; D perhaps matches TRBD2 (6 bases). Deletions cut 7 bases from V and 1 base from J, with 10 bases between. CDR1 and CDR2 (germline): SNHLY, FYNNEI. This CDR3 contains 14 residues. In DNA form, the CDR3 reads TGTGCCAGCATTCCGGGAGAGAACACCGGGGAGCTGTTTTTT. As protein: CASIPGENTGELFF.

This chain connects TRBV7-8 to TRBJ1-1; TRBD1 matches 12 bases. CDR3 size: 15 residues. V shed 5 bases and J 5 bases; nucleotides not matched to a gene: 6. Per the germline V gene, CDR1 is SGHVS and CDR2 is FQNEAQ. CDR3 DNA sequence: TGTGCCAGCAGCAACCGGGACAGGGGGCTTACTGAAGCTTTCTTT. It encodes CASSNRDRGLTEAFF.

The chain is built from TRBV29-1 and TRBJ1-2; 7 bases fit TRBD1. The CDR3 has 14 residues. J gave up 4 bases and V 4 bases, and 9 bases lay outside the gene matches. Germline V CDR1 and CDR2: SQVTM, ANQGSEA. CDR3 coding DNA: TGCAGCGTTGGAAGACAGGGAGTCGGCTATGGCTACACCTTC. This codes for CSVGRQGVGYGYTF.

The V and J genes are TRBV7-8 and TRBJ1-5; D gene unclear. The CDR3 runs 17 residues. Germline V lookup: CDR1 SGHVS, CDR2 FQNEAQ. Trimming shortened V by 5 bases and J by 0 bases, and 17 bases separated the two germline ends. The CDR3 loop is CASSLQGWQPSNQPQHF. The CDR3 DNA follows: TGTGCCAGCAGCCTACAAGGCTGGCAGCCTAGCAATCAGCCCCAGCATTTT.

The CDR3 is CASSYPPSHPHNQPQHF. Written as DNA, the CDR3 is TGTGCCAGCAGCTACCCCCCCTCTCACCCCCACAATCAGCCCCAGCATTTT. The chain employs TRBV5-6 and TRBJ1-5, with no clear D. The length of the CDR3 is 17 residues. Germline CDR1 SGHDT, CDR2 YYEEEE. V gave up 3 bases and J gave up 3 bases, with 19 bases separating them.

The chain is built from TRBV5-6 and TRBJ1-3; TRBD1 aligns across 7 bases. The CDR3 spans 17 residues. V trimming: 4 bases; J trimming: 1 base; junction bases outside the gene matches: 11. CDR1 SGHDT and CDR2 YYEEEE come from the germline V gene. This CDR3 reads CASSPGTARWSGNTIYF. The CDR3, as DNA: TGTGCCAGCAGCCCCGGGACAGCTAGATGGTCTGGAAACACCATATATTTT.

The DNA of the CDR3 is TGTGCCAGCTCTGCCTTTGTGGGGGACTCTGGAAACACCATATATTTT. Amino acids: CASSAFVGDSGNTIYF. The chain recombines TRBV18 with TRBJ1-3, with a tentative D call TRBD1 (5 bases). The ends were cut back, 6 bases at V and 0 bases at J, with 15 bases in the middle. The CDR3 runs 16 residues. Per germline, CDR1 KGHSH and CDR2 LQKENI.

The chain uses TRBV6-5 and TRBJ2-7, with 11 bases aligning to TRBD2. Losses at the gene ends were 8 bases for V and 3 bases for J; bases not matched to a gene: 3. Germline CDR1 MNHEY, CDR2 SVGAGI. The CDR3 has 13 residues. The CDR3 sequence is CASGTSGSYEQYF. The CDR3 nucleotides are TGTGCCAGCGGAACTAGCGGGAGCTACGAGCAGTACTTC.

There are a few counts of this clone. The chain's CDR3 is CASSPTGYSYEQYF. CDR3 sequence (DNA): TGTGCCAGCAGCCCAACAGGGTACTCCTACGAGCAGTACTTC. J is TRBJ2-7 and V is TRBV7-9; D is possibly TRBD1 (6 bases). Germline CDR1 SEHNR, CDR2 FQNEAQ (reference sequence). Trimming took 5 bases from V and 0 from J, leaving 11 bases between them. There are 14 residues in the CDR3.

The DNA for the CDR3 is TGCGCCAGCAGCCAAGAGGGGGAGGGGGAGACCCAGTACTTC. It yields the protein CASSQEGEGETQYF. The chain couples TRBV4-1 to TRBJ2-5; 7 positions match TRBD2. J lost 5 bases, V lost 0 bases, and 3 bases had no gene match. The CDR3 extends over 14 amino acids. From germline, CDR1 is MGHRA and CDR2 YSYEKL.

This chain uses TRBV4-1 with TRBJ2-5; 11 bases fit TRBD2. J was trimmed by 9 bases and V by 1 base; bases with no gene match: 10. Germline loops: CDR1 MGHRA, CDR2 YSYEKL. The CDR3 is 16 amino acids. The CDR3 bases are TGCGCCAGCAGCCAAGCCCAAGCTAGCGGGAGGAGTTCCCAGTACTTC. Protein sequence: CASSQAQASGRSSQYF.

Only a few counts were recorded for this clone. The gene calls are TRBV30 and TRBJ1-5; D not certain. Germline assignment: CDR1 GTSNPN and CDR2 SVGIG (reference sequence). The CDR3 has 12 residues. V dropped 0 bases and J dropped 6 bases, with 6 bases sitting between them. CDR3: CAWSVDPQPQHF. The CDR3 DNA reads as TGTGCCTGGAGTGTTGACCCTCAGCCCCAGCATTTT.

This clone was counted once. The chain uses TRBV6-5 and TRBJ1-1; D unclear. V was shortened by 9 bases and J by 4 bases, with 15 bases between the two germline ends. The CDR3 is made up of 13 amino acids. Germline-derived CDR1 and CDR2 are MNHEY and SVGAGI. CDR3 sequence: CASKRHGSTEAFF. The CDR3 DNA is TGTGCCAGTAAGAGACACGGAAGCACTGAAGCTTTCTTT.

The rearrangement links TRBV2 to TRBJ2-1; D ambiguous. This CDR3 has 15 residues. Trimming removed 7 bases at V and 2 bases at J, with 15 bases between. Per the germline V gene, CDR1 is SNHLY and CDR2 is FYNNEI. CDR3: CASTSVGLPYNEQFF. The CDR3 nucleotides read TGTGCCAGCACCTCAGTTGGATTACCCTACAATGAGCAGTTCTTC.